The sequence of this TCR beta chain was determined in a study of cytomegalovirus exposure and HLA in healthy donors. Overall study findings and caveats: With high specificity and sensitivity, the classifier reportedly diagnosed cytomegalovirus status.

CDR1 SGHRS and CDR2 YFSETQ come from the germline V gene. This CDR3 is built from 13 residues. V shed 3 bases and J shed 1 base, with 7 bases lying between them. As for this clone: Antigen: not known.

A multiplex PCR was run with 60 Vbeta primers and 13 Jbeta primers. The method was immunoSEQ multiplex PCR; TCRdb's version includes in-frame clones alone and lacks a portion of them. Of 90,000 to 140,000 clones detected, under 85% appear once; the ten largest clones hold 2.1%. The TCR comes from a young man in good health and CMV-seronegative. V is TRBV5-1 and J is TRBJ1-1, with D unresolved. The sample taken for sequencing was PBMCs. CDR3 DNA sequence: TGCGCCAGCAGCTCGGGGAGGAACACTGAAGCTTTCTTT. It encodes CASSSGRNTEAFF.